These T cell receptor beta chains were read from a single sample in a study of CD8 T cells in ankylosing spondylitis. TCRdb itself ran the 5' RACE reads through MiXCR, one entry per CDR3 protein. The sample holds approximately 300,000 distinct CDR3 sequences; about a fifth are singletons and the top ten take 3.5%. The sample taken for sequencing was blood, either unsorted or a sorted T cell fraction (not recorded which). All receptors derive from a female donor with ankylosing spondylitis or in good health (not recorded which). Both conserved end residues are part of each CDR3. Fields, in order: V gene, clone size, J gene, D gene, CDR3 protein, CDR3 DNA. D genes are given only for firm matches. Size is stated for part of the rows, as once, few or many counts, or as a class when the clone is expanded.

V: TRBV11-2; size: once; J: TRBJ2-3; D: .; CDR3: CASSLRGTTNTQYF; DNA: TGTGCCAGCAGCTTAAGGGGAACCACAAATACGCAGTATTTT
V: TRBV12-3/TRBV12-4; size: .; J: TRBJ2-2; D: .; CDR3: CASTLIRQGYTGELFF; DNA: TGTGCCAGCACCCTAATCAGGCAGGGCTACACCGGGGAGCTGTTTTTT
V: TRBV4-3; size: .; J: TRBJ1-1; D: .; CDR3: CASSQEVPLAEAFF; DNA: TGCGCCAGCAGCCAAGAGGTACCCTTGGCTGAAGCTTTCTTT
V: TRBV10-3; size: .; J: TRBJ2-2; D: TRBD2; CDR3: CAISDRLAAPPNTGELFF; DNA: TGTGCCATCAGTGATCGACTAGCGGCTCCTCCGAACACCGGGGAGCTGTTTTTT
V: TRBV20-1; size: few; J: TRBJ2-3; D: .; CDR3: CSARVQNVRGLDTDTQYF; DNA: TGCAGTGCTAGAGTTCAAAACGTCCGGGGCTTAGACACAGATACGCAGTATTTT
V: TRBV7-9; size: .; J: TRBJ2-5; D: TRBD2; CDR3: CASSPRLSSGRRETQYF; DNA: TGTGCCAGCTCTCCGCGTCTTTCTAGCGGCCGGAGGGAGACCCAGTACTTC
V: TRBV27; size: few; J: TRBJ1-1; D: TRBD1; CDR3: CASSLAGQGGTEAFF; DNA: TGTGCCAGCAGTTTGGCGGGACAGGGTGGCACTGAAGCTTTCTTT
V: TRBV29-1; size: many; J: TRBJ2-1; D: .; CDR3: CSVDSPRYNEQFF; DNA: TGCAGCGTGGACTCTCCAAGATACAATGAGCAGTTCTTC
V: TRBV4-3; size: .; J: TRBJ2-1; D: .; CDR3: CASSQDPALAYNEQFF; DNA: TGCGCCAGCAGCCAAGATCCAGCGCTGGCCTACAATGAGCAGTTCTTC
V: TRBV7-2; size: once; J: TRBJ2-1; D: .; CDR3: CASSPDYSGPYNEQFF; DNA: TGTGCCAGCAGCCCCGATTATAGCGGACCTTACAATGAGCAGTTCTTC
V: TRBV6-2/TRBV6-3; size: .; J: TRBJ1-1; D: .; CDR3: CASSLLATEAFF; DNA: TGTGCCAGCAGTTTACTTGCCACTGAAGCTTTCTTT
V: TRBV20-1; size: many; J: TRBJ2-5; D: TRBD1; CDR3: CSAHSNRGQEETQYF; DNA: TGCAGTGCTCATTCAAACAGGGGGCAGGAAGAGACCCAGTACTTC
V: TRBV27; size: once; J: TRBJ2-5; D: TRBD2; CDR3: CASRKGLAGGVQETQYF; DNA: TGTGCCAGCAGAAAGGGACTAGCGGGAGGGGTACAAGAGACCCAGTACTTC
V: TRBV27; size: .; J: TRBJ2-2; D: .; CDR3: CASSPRDIYTGELFF; DNA: TGTGCCAGCAGTCCCCGGGACATTTACACCGGGGAGCTGTTTTTT
V: TRBV7-9; size: .; J: TRBJ1-5; D: TRBD1; CDR3: CASSQTGEVNQSQHF; DNA: TGTGCCAGCAGCCAGACAGGGGAAGTCAATCAGTCCCAGCATTTT
V: TRBV20-1; size: few; J: TRBJ2-7; D: TRBD2; CDR3: CSARRGGSGSGRAIYEQYF; DNA: TGCAGTGCTAGACGTGGGGGAAGTGGTAGCGGGAGGGCTATCTACGAGCAGTACTTC
V: TRBV5-1; size: .; J: TRBJ1-5; D: .; CDR3: CASSVQGFRDQPQHF; DNA: TGCGCCAGCAGCGTGCAGGGGTTTCGGGATCAGCCCCAGCATTTT
V: TRBV5-1; size: few; J: TRBJ2-1; D: TRBD2; CDR3: CASSSAGFNNEQFF; DNA: TGCGCCAGCAGCTCAGCGGGATTCAACAATGAGCAGTTCTTC
V: TRBV20-1; size: few; J: TRBJ2-1; D: .; CDR3: CSARRSGAYNEQFF; DNA: TGCAGTGCTAGAAGGAGCGGAGCCTACAATGAGCAGTTCTTC
V: TRBV29-1; size: .; J: TRBJ1-5; D: TRBD1; CDR3: CSVAEGGQGGQPQHF; DNA: TGCAGCGTTGCGGAAGGGGGACAGGGTGGTCAGCCCCAGCATTTT
V: TRBV20-1; size: many; J: TRBJ1-1; D: .; CDR3: CSAKRLRDTEAFF; DNA: TGCAGTGCTAAAAGATTGAGAGACACTGAAGCTTTCTTT
V: TRBV5-1; size: .; J: TRBJ2-2; D: .; CDR3: CASSLVSARGELFF; DNA: TGCGCCAGCAGCTTGGTATCGGCGCGCGGGGAGCTGTTTTTT
V: TRBV14; size: few; J: TRBJ1-2; D: .; CDR3: CASSPGRRANYGYTF; DNA: TGTGCCAGCAGCCCCGGAAGAAGAGCTAACTATGGCTACACCTTC